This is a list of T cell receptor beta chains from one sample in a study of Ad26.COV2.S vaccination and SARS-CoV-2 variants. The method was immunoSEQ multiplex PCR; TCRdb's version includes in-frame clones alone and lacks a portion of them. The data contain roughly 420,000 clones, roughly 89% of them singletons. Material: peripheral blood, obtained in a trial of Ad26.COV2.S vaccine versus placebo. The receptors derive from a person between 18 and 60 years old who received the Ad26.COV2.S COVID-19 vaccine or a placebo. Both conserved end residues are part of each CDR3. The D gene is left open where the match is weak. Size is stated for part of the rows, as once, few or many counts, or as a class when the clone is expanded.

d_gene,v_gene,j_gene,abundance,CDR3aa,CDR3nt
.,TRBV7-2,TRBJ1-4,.,CASSLGELEKLFF,TGTGCCAGCAGCTTAGGGGAGCTCGAAAAACTGTTTTTT
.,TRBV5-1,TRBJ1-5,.,CASSLEVGQPQHF,TGCGCCAGCAGCTTAGAGGTGGGCCAGCCCCAGCATTTT
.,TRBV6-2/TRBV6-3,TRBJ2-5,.,CASSYPGRETQYF,TGTGCCAGCAGTTACCCAGGTCGGGAGACCCAGTACTTC
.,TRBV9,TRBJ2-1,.,CASSVGPWDNEQFF,TGTGCCAGCAGCGTAGGACCCTGGGACAATGAGCAGTTCTTC
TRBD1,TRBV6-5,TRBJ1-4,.,CASSYGQGDEKLFF,TGTGCCAGCAGTTACGGACAGGGGGATGAAAAACTGTTTTTT
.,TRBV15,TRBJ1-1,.,CATSTLGTPTGVTEAFF,TGTGCCACCAGTACCTTAGGGACACCCACCGGGGTCACTGAAGCTTTCTTT
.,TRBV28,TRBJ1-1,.,CASSLKYTEAFF,TGTGCCAGCAGCCTTAAGTACACTGAAGCTTTCTTT
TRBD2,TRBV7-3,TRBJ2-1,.,CASSLFSGVDEQFF,TGTGCCAGCAGCCTGTTCAGCGGGGTGGATGAGCAGTTCTTC
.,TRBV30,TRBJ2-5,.,CAWSADFGTQETQYF,TGTGCCTGGAGTGCCGACTTCGGGACGCAAGAGACCCAGTACTTC
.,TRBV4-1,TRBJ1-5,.,CASSQEGAGGYQPQHF,TGCGCCAGCAGCCAAGAGGGGGCCGGGGGATATCAGCCCCAGCATTTT
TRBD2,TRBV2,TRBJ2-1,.,CASSNAGDSYNEQFF,TGTGCCAGCAGCAACGCGGGGGACTCCTACAATGAGCAGTTCTTC
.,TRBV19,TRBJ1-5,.,CASSIRADNQPQHF,TGTGCCAGTAGTATCCGGGCCGATAATCAGCCCCAGCATTTT
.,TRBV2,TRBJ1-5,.,CASNRENSNQPQHF,TGTGCCAGTAACCGGGAGAATAGCAATCAGCCCCAGCATTTT
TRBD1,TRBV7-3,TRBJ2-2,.,CASSGDRGGTGELFF,TGTGCCAGCAGCGGAGACAGGGGTGGGACCGGGGAGCTGTTTTTT
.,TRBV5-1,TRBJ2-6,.,CASSPVLVGANVLTF,TGCGCCAGCAGCCCTGTATTGGTTGGGGCCAACGTCCTGACTTTC
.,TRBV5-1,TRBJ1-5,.,CASSLGRDQPQHF,TGCGCCAGCAGCCTCGGGCGAGATCAGCCCCAGCATTTT
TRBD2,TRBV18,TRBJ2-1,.,CASSPPGGGSVSEQFF,TGTGCCAGCTCACCACCGGGAGGCGGGAGTGTGAGTGAGCAGTTCTTC
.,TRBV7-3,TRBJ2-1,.,CASSSERGGGQFF,TGTGCCAGCAGTTCGGAGCGAGGGGGTGGGCAGTTCTTC
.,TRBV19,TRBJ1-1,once,CASSIWATETEAFF,TGTGCCAGTAGTATTTGGGCGACGGAGACTGAAGCTTTCTTT
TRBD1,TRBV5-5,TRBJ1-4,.,CASFPTGTYEKLFF,TGTGCCAGCTTCCCGACAGGGACGTATGAAAAACTGTTTTTT
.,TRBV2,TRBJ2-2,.,CASSEGSADSWLRVTGELFF,TGTGCCAGCAGTGAAGGTTCAGCGGACAGCTGGTTGAGGGTCACCGGGGAGCTGTTTTTT
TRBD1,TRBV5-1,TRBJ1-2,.,CASRAGTAELGGYTF,TGCGCCAGCAGAGCAGGGACAGCGGAATTGGGTGGCTACACCTTC
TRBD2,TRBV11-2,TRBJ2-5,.,CASSPAGGGQETQYF,TGTGCCAGCAGCCCCGCCGGGGGAGGGCAAGAGACCCAGTACTTC
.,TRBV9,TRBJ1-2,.,CASVRDYGYTF,TGTGCCTCCGTAAGGGACTATGGCTACACCTTC
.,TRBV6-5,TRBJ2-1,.,CASSYLRGFHEQFF,TGTGCCAGCTCTTACCTGAGAGGATTTCATGAGCAGTTCTTC
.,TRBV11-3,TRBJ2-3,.,CASSLGRLGHTDTQYF,TGTGCCAGCAGCTTAGGTCGCCTGGGGCACACAGATACGCAGTATTTT
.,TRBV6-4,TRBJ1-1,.,CASSDAVNTEAFF,TGTGCCAGCAGTGACGCTGTGAACACTGAAGCTTTCTTT
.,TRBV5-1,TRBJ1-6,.,CASDDGAGYNSPLHF,TGCGCCAGCGACGATGGGGCAGGCTATAATTCACCCCTCCACTTT
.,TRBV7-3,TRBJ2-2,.,CASSLGGDPSGTGELFF,TGTGCCAGCAGCTTAGGAGGGGACCCGAGTGGCACCGGGGAGCTGTTTTTT
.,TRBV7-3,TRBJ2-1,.,CASSPKAQPHEQFF,TGTGCCAGCAGCCCCAAAGCTCAGCCCCATGAGCAGTTCTTC
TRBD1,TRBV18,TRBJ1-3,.,CASSPMGPDRATGNTIYF,TGTGCCAGCTCACCAATGGGGCCAGACAGGGCGACTGGAAACACCATATATTTT
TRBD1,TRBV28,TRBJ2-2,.,CASSSHSGGGELFF,TGTGCCAGCAGTTCCCACTCAGGGGGCGGGGAGCTGTTTTTT
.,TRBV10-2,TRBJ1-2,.,CASSESALNVYGYTF,TGCGCCAGCAGTGAGTCAGCTCTGAACGTTTATGGCTACACCTTC
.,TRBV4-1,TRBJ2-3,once,CASSQDRPLGGDTQYF,TGCGCCAGCAGCCAAGATCGTCCCTTGGGAGGAGATACGCAGTATTTT
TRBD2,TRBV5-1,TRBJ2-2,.,CASSSRTSGELFF,TGCGCCAGCAGCTCCCGGACTAGCGGGGAGCTGTTTTTT
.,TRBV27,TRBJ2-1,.,CASSFHPGVNEQFF,TGTGCCAGCAGTTTTCATCCCGGAGTGAATGAGCAGTTCTTC
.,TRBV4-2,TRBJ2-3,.,CASSQVVDTQYF,TGTGCCAGCAGCCAAGTCGTGGATACGCAGTATTTT
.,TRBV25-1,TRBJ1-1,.,CASVQDGNTEAFF,TGTGCCAGCGTTCAAGACGGGAACACTGAAGCTTTCTTT
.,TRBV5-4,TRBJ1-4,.,CASSLGGRVATNEKLFF,TGTGCCAGCAGCTTGGGGGGTAGGGTCGCGACTAATGAAAAACTGTTTTTT
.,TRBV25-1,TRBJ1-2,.,CASSEHYPGVAGYTF,TGTGCCAGCAGTGAACACTACCCAGGGGTTGCTGGCTACACCTTC
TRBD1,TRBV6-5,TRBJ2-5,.,CASSYSTTGGGETQYF,TGTGCCAGCAGTTACTCCACGACAGGGGGCGGAGAGACCCAGTACTTC
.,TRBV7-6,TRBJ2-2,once,CASSVDRNTGELFF,TGTGCCAGCAGCGTCGACAGGAACACCGGGGAGCTGTTTTTT
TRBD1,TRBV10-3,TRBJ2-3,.,CAISESHPGTDADTQYF,TGTGCCATCAGTGAGTCGCACCCCGGGACAGATGCAGATACGCAGTATTTT
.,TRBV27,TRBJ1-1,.,CASSLGVGMNTEAFF,TGTGCCAGCAGTTTAGGGGTCGGTATGAACACTGAAGCTTTCTTT
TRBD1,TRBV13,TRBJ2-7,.,CASSLFRTGDIEQYF,TGTGCCAGCAGCCTATTTAGGACAGGGGATATCGAGCAGTACTTC
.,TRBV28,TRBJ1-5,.,CASTHLWDNNQPQHF,TGTGCCAGCACCCACCTCTGGGACAACAATCAGCCCCAGCATTTT
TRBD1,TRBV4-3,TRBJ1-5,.,CASSQDRAGGLSQPQHF,TGCGCCAGCAGCCAAGATCGGGCAGGGGGCTTGAGCCAGCCCCAGCATTTT
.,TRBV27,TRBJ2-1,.,CASSAQALSSYNEQFF,TGTGCCAGCAGTGCGCAGGCCCTTTCCTCCTACAATGAGCAGTTCTTC
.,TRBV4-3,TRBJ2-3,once,CASSQDPSVRQLPTDTQYF,TGCGCCAGCAGCCAAGATCCCTCTGTAAGGCAGCTACCCACAGATACGCAGTATTTT
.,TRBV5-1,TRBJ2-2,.,CASSLPGAATGELFF,TGCGCCAGCAGCTTACCAGGGGCGGCCACCGGGGAGCTGTTTTTT
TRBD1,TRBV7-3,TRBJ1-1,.,CASSFGTDGTEAFF,TGTGCCAGCAGCTTCGGGACAGATGGAACTGAAGCTTTCTTT
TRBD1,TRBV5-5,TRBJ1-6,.,CASGRTGPSSPLHF,TGTGCCAGCGGCCGGACAGGGCCGAGCTCACCCCTCCACTTT
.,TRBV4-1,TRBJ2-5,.,CASSPQAAQETQYF,TGCGCCAGCAGCCCGCAAGCGGCCCAAGAGACCCAGTACTTC
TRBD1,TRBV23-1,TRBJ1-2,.,CASSQSRGRRLDYGYTF,TGCGCCAGCAGTCAATCGAGGGGGCGTCGTTTGGACTATGGCTACACCTTC
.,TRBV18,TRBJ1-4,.,CASSGLLGANEKLFF,TGTGCCAGCTCAGGCCTCCTAGGGGCTAATGAAAAACTGTTTTTT